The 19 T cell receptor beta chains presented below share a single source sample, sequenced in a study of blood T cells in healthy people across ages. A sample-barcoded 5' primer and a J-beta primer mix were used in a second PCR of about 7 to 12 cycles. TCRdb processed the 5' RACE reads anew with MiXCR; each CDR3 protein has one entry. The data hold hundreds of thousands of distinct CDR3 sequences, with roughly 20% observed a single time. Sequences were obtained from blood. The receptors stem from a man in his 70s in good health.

CDR3 DNA: TGCAGTGCTAACCACTACGAGCAGTACTTC. Translating gives CSANHYEQYF. The chain is built from TRBV20-1 and TRBJ2-5; D gene uncertain. TRBJ2-7 matches the DNA end more closely, so the J call is doubtful. Per germline, CDR1 DFQATT and CDR2 SNEGSKA (reference sequence). This CDR3 spans 10 amino acids.

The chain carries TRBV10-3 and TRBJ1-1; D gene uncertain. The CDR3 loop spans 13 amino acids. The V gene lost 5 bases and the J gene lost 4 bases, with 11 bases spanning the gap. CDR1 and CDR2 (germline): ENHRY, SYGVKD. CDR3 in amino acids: CAISLKGGTEAFF. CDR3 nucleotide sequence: TGTGCCATCAGTCTCAAGGGTGGCACTGAAGCTTTCTTT.

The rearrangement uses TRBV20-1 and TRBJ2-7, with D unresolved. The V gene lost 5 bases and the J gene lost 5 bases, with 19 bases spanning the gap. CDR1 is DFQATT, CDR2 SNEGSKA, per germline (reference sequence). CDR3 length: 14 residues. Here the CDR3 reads CSAGPTRNPHEQYF. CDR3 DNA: TGCAGTGCTGGTCCGACAAGGAATCCCCACGAGCAGTACTTC.

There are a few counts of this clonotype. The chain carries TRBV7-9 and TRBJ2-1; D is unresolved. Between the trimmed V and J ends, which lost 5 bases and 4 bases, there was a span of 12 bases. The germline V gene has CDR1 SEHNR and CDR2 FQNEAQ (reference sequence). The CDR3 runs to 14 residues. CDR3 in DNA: TGTGCCAGCAGCCTCATCCAGATGTACAATGAGCAGTTCTTC. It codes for CASSLIQMYNEQFF.

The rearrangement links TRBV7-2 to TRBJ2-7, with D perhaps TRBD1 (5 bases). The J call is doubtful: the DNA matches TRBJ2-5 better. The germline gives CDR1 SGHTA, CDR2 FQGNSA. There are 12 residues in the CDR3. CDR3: CASSLGLQTQYF. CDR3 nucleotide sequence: TGTGCCAGCAGCTTGGGGCTACAGACCCAGTACTTC.

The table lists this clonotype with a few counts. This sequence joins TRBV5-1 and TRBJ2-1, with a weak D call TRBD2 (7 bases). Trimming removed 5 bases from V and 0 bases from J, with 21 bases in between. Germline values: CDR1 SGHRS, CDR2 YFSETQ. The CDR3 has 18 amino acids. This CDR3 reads CASRSPMGGDNSYNEQFF. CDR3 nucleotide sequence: TGCGCCAGCAGATCCCCCATGGGAGGGGACAACTCCTACAATGAGCAGTTCTTC.

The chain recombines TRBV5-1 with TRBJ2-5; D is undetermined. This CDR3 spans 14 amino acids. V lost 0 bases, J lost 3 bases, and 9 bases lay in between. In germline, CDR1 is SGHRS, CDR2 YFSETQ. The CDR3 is CASSLVDQKETQYF. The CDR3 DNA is TGCGCCAGCAGCTTGGTTGATCAGAAAGAGACCCAGTACTTC.

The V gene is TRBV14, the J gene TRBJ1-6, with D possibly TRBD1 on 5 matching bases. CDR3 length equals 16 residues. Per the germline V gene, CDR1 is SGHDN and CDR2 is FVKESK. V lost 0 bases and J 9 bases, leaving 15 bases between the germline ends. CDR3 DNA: TGTGCCAGCAGCCAAGACGGGGACGCTCGCTTTTCACCCCTCCACTTT. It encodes CASSQDGDARFSPLHF.

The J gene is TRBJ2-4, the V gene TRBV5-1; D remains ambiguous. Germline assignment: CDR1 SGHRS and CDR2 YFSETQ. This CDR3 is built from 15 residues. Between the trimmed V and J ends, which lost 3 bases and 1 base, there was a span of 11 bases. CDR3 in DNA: TGCGCCAGCAGCTCCAGCCCAGACGCCAAAAACATTCAGTACTTC. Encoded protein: CASSSSPDAKNIQYF.

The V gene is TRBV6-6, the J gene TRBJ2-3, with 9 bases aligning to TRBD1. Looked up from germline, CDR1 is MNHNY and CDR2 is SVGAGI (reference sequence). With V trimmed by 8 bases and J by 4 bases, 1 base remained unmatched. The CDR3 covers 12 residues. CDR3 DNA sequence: TGTGCCAGCGGACAGGGGTCAGATACGCAGTATTTT. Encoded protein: CASGQGSDTQYF.

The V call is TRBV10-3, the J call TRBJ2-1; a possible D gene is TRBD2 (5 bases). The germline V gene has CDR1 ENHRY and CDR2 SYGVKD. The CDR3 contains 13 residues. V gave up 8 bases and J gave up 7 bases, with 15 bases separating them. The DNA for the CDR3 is TGTGCCATCGGTGGTAGCGCCCTGAATGAGCAGTTCTTC. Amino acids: CAIGGSALNEQFF.

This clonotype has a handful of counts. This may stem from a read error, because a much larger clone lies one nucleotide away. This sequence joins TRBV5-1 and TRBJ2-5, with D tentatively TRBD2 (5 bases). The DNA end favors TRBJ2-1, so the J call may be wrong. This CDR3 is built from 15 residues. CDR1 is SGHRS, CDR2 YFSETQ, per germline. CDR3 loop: CASSLKLVGYNEQFF. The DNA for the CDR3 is TGCGCCAGCAGCTTGAAACTAGTGGGGTACAATGAGCAGTTCTTC.

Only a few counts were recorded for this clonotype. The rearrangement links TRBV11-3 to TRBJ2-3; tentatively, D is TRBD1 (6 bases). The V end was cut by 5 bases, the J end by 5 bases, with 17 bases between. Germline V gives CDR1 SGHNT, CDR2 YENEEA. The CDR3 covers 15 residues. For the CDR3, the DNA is TGTGCCAGCAGCCAAGGCTCAGGGGAAGTAGATACGCAGTATTTT. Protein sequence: CASSQGSGEVDTQYF.

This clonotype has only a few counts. CDR3 DNA: TGTGCCAGCAGCCAGGGTTTACGGGGCTACACCTTC. It yields the protein CASSQGLRGYTF. The rearrangement joins TRBV14 to TRBJ1-2; D remains ambiguous. Germline loops: CDR1 SGHDN, CDR2 FVKESK. The V and J ends lost 3 bases and 8 bases respectively, with 10 bases between them. The CDR3 extends over 12 amino acids.

The CDR3 DNA is TGTGCCAGTAGTATAGTGGCTTGGGAGGGGATGTACGAGCAGTACGTC. It encodes CASSIVAWEGMYEQYV. The chain recombines TRBV19 with TRBJ2-7, with 7 nucleotides matching TRBD2. Germline assignment: CDR1 LNHDA and CDR2 SQIVND (reference sequence). The CDR3 covers 16 residues. V lost 1 base, J lost 4 bases, and 10 bases stayed unmatched.

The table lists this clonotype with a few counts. CDR3 coding DNA: TGTGCCAGCAGCTCCGCCGGTCAGGGCCCTTGGAACACTGAAGCTTTCTTT. Amino acid sequence: CASSSAGQGPWNTEAFF. The V and J genes are TRBV7-8 and TRBJ1-1; a possible D gene is TRBD1 (5 bases). V lost 4 bases, J lost 1 base, and 19 bases lay in between. The CDR3 totals 17 residues. The germline CDR1 and CDR2 sequences are SGHVS and FQNEAQ.

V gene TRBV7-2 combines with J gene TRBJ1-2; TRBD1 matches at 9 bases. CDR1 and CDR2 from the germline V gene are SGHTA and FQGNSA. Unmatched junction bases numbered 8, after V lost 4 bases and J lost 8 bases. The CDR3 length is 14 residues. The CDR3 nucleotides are TGTGCCAGCAGCTCGTACCGGGACAGGGACGGCTACACCTTC. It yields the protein CASSSYRDRDGYTF.

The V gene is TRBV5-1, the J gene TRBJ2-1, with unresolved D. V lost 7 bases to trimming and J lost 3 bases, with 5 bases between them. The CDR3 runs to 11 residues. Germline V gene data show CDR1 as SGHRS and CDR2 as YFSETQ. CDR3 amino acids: CASPYYNEQFF. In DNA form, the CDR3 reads TGCGCCAGCCCGTACTACAATGAGCAGTTCTTC.

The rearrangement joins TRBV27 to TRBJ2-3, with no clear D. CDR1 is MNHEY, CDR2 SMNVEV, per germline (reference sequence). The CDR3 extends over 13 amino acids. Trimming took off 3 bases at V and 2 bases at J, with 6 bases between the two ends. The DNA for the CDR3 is TGTGCCAGCAGTTTCGTATACACAGATACGCAGTATTTT. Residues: CASSFVYTDTQYF.